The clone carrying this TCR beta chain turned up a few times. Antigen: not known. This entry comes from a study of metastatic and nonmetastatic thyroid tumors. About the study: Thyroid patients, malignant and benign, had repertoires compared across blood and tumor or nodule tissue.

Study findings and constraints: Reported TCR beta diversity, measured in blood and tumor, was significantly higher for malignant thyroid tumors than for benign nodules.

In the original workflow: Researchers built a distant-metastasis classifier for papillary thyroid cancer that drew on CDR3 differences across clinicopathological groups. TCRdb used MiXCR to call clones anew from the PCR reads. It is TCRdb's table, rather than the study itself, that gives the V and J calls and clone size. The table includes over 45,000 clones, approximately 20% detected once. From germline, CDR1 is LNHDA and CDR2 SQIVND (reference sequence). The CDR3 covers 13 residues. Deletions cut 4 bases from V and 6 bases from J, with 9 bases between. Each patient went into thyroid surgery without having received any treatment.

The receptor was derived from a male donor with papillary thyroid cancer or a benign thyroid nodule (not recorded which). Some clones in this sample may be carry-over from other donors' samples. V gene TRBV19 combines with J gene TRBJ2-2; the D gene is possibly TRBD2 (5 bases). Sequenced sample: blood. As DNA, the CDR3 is TGTGCCAGTAGTACCACTAGTTCCGGGGAGCTGTTTTTT. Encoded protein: CASSTTSSGELFF.